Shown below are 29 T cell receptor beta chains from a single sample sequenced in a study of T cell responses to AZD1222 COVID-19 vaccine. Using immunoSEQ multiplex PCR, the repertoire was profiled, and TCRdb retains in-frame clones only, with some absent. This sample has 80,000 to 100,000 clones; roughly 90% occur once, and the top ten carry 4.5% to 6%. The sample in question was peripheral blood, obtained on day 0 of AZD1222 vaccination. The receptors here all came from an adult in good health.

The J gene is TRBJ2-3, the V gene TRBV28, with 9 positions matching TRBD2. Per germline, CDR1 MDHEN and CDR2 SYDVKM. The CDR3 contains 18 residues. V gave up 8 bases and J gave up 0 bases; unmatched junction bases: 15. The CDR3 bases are TGTGCCAGCCTTCCACAAACTATTAGCGGGGGAAGCACAGATACGCAGTATTTT. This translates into CASLPQTISGGSTDTQYF.

The CDR3 bases are TGTGCCATCAGTGAGGGGACTAGCGGTGAGCAGTTCTTC. It yields the protein CAISEGTSGEQFF. The chain links TRBV10-3 to TRBJ2-1; TRBD2 matches 11 bases. Trimming took 2 bases from V and 9 from J; bases not matched to a gene: 0. CDR1 is ENHRY, CDR2 SYGVKD, per germline. This CDR3 region has 13 residues.

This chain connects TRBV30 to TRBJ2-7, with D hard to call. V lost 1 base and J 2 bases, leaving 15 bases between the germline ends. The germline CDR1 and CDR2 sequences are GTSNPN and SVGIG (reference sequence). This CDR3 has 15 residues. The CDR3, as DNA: TGTGCCTGGAGTGGTTCCTCTGGCGGCCCCTACGAGCAGTACTTC. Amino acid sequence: CAWSGSSGGPYEQYF.

The CDR3 DNA follows: TGTGCCAGCAGTCCTCCCAGCTCCTACAATGAGCAGTTCTTC. This sequence encodes CASSPPSSYNEQFF. The chain recombines TRBV6-6 with TRBJ2-1; unclear D gene. Trimming took 5 bases from V and 0 from J, leaving 8 bases between them. This CDR3 has 14 amino acids. Looked up from germline, CDR1 is MNHNY and CDR2 is SVGAGI (reference sequence).

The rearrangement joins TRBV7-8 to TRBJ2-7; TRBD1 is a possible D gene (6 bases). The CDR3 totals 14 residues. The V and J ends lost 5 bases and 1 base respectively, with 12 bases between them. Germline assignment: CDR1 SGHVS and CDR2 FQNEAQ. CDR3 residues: CASSGDTGSYEQYF. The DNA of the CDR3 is TGTGCCAGCAGCGGCGATACAGGGTCCTACGAGCAGTACTTC.

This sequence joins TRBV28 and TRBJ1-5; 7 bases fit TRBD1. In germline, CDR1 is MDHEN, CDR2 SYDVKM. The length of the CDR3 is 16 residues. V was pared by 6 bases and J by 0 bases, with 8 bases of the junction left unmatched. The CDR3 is CASSSSRGRSNQPQHF. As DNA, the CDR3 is TGTGCCAGCAGCTCATCAAGGGGGCGTAGCAATCAGCCCCAGCATTTT.

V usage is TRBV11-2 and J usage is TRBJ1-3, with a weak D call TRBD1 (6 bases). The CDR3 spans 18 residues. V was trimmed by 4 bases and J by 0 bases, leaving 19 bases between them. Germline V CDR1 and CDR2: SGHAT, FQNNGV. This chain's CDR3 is CASSSLAGTPVSGNTIYF. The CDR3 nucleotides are TGTGCCAGCAGCTCACTAGCCGGGACACCTGTCTCTGGAAACACCATATATTTT.

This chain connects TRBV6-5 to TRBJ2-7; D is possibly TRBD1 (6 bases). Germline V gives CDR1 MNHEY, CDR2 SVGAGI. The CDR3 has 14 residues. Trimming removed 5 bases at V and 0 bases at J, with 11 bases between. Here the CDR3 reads CASSKSDSSYEQYF. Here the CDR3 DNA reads TGTGCCAGCAGTAAATCGGACAGCTCCTACGAGCAGTACTTC.

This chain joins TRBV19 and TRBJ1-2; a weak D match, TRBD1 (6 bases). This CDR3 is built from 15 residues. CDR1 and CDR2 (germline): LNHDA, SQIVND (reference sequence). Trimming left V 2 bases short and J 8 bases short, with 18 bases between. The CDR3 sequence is CASSIRDRRIEGYTF. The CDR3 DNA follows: TGTGCCAGTAGTATACGAGACAGGCGGATTGAGGGCTACACCTTC.

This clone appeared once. CDR3 loop: CAISQTDTQYF. CDR3 sequence (DNA): TGTGCCATCAGCCAAACAGATACGCAGTATTTT. This rearrangement joins TRBV10-3 to TRBJ2-3; no reliable D call. CDR3 size: 11 residues. Between the trimmed V and J ends, which lost 6 bases and 3 bases, there was a span of 4 bases. From germline, CDR1 is ENHRY and CDR2 SYGVKD.

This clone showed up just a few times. This chain's CDR3 is CASSLGGEGQPQHF. CDR3 coding DNA: TGTGCCAGTAGCCTAGGGGGCGAAGGTCAGCCCCAGCATTTT. The rearrangement links TRBV19 to TRBJ1-5, with 7 bases lining up with TRBD1. Losses at the gene ends were 6 bases for V and 6 bases for J; bases not matched to a gene: 8. Germline V gives CDR1 LNHDA, CDR2 SQIVND (reference sequence). The CDR3 covers 14 residues.

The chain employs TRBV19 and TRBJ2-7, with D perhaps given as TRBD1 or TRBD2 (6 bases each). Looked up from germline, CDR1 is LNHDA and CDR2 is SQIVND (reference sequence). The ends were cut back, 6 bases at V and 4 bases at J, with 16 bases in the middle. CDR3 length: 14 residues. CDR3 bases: TGTGCCAGTAGCGCAAGACAGGAGGGATACGAGCAGTACTTC. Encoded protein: CASSARQEGYEQYF.

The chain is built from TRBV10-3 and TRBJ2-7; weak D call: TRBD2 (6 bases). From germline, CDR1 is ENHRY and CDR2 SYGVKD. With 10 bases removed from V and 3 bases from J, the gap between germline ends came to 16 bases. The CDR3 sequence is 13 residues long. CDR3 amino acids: CATGTGGGYEQYF. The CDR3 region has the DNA TGTGCCACCGGTACCGGGGGTGGCTACGAGCAGTACTTC.

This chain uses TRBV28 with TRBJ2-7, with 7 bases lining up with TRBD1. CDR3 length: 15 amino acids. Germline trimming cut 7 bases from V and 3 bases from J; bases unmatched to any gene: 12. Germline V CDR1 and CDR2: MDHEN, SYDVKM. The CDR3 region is CASTLGTGDIYEQYF. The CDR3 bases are TGTGCCAGCACCTTGGGCACAGGGGATATCTACGAGCAGTACTTC.

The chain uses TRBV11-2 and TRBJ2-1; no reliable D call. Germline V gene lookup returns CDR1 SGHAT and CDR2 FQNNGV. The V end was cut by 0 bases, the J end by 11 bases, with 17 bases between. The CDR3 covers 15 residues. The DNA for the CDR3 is TGTGCCAGCAGCTTAGATCTCATGGCACAGACAAAGCAGTTCTTC. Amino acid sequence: CASSLDLMAQTKQFF.

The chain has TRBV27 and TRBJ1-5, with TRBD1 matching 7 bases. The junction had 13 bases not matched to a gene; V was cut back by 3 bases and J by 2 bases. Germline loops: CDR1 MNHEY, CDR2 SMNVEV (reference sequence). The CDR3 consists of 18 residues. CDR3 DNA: TGTGCCAGCAGTTTTACCAGGGGGTCCGACAAGGGCAATCAGCCCCAGCATTTT. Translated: CASSFTRGSDKGNQPQHF.

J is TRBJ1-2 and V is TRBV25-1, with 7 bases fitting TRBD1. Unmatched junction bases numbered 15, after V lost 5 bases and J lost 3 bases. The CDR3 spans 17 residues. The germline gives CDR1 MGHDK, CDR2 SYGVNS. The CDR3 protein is CASSPPGQTKPHYGYTF. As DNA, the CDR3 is TGTGCCAGCAGTCCGCCGGGACAGACGAAACCCCACTATGGCTACACCTTC.

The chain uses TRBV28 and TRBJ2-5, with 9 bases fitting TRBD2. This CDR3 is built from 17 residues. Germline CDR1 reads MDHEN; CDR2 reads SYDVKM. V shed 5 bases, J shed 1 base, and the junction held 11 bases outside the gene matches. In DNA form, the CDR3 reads TGTGCCAGCAGTCTTGTGGGACTAGCTTTGTCCCAAGAGACCCAGTACTTC. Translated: CASSLVGLALSQETQYF.

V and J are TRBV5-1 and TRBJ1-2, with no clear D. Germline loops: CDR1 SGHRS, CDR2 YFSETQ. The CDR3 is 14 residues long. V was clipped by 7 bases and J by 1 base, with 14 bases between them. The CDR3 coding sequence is TGCGCCAGCGCCTCTGATGCGGGTAACTATGGCTACACCTTC. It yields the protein CASASDAGNYGYTF.

The CDR3 coding sequence is TGTGCCAGCAGTGAAAGTCGACTAAGTGAGCAGTTCTTC. Translating it yields CASSESRLSEQFF. The chain employs TRBV6-4 and TRBJ2-1; D is possibly TRBD2 (5 bases). Germline V CDR1 and CDR2: MRHNA, SNTAGT. CDR3 size: 13 residues. Trimming took 3 bases from V and 9 from J, leaving 12 bases between them.

The CDR3 here is CASSQAQIINYGYTF. CDR3 coding DNA: TGCGCCAGCAGCCAAGCTCAGATCATTAACTATGGCTACACCTTC. The V and J genes are TRBV4-1 and TRBJ1-2; D is undetermined. The CDR3 sequence is 15 residues long. Trimming shortened V by 1 base and J by 1 base, and 10 bases separated the two germline ends. Germline V gene sequence: CDR1 MGHRA, CDR2 YSYEKL.

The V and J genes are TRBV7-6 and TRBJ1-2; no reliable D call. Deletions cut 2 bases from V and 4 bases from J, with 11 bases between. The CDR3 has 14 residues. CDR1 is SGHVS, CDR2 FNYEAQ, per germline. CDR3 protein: CASSLFDSSYGYTF. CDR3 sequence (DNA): TGTGCCAGCAGCTTATTCGACTCGAGCTATGGCTACACCTTC.

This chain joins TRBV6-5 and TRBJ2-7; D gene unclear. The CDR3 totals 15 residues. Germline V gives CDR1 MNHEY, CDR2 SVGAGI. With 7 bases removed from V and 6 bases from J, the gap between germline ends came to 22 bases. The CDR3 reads CASTVTGLTGGEQYF. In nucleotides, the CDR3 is TGTGCCAGCACCGTCACTGGGTTGACGGGCGGCGAGCAGTACTTC.

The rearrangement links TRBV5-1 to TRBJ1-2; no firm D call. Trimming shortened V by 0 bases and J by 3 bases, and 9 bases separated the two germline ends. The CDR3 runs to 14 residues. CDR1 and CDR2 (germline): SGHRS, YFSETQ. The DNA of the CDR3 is TGCGCCAGCAGCTTGGATGCGAGGGACTATGGCTACACCTTC. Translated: CASSLDARDYGYTF. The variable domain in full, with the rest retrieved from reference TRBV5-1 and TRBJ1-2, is KAGVTQTPRYLIKTRGQQVTLSCSPISGHRSVSWYQQTPGQGLQFLFEYFSETQRNKGNFPGRFSGRQFSNSRSEMNVSTLELGDSALYLCASSLDARDYGYTFGSGTRLTVV.

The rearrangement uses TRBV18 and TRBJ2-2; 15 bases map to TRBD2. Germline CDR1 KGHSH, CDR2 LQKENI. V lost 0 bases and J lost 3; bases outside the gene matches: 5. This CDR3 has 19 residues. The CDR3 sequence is CASSPPGTSGRKDTGELFF. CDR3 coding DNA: TGTGCCAGCTCACCACCTGGGACTAGCGGGAGGAAAGACACCGGGGAGCTGTTTTTT. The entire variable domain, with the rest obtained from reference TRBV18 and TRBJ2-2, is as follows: NAGVMQNPRHLVRRRGQEARLRCSPMKGHSHVYWYRQLPEEGLKFMVYLQKENIIDESGMPKERFSAEFPKEGPSILRIQQVVRGDSAAYFCASSPPGTSGRKDTGELFFGEGSRLTVL.

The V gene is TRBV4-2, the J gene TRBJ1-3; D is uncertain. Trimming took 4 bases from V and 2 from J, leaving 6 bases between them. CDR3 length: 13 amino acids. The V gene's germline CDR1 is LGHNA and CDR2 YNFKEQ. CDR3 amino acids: CASSPRTGNTIYF. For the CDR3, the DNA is TGTGCCAGCAGCCCGAGGACTGGAAACACCATATATTTT.

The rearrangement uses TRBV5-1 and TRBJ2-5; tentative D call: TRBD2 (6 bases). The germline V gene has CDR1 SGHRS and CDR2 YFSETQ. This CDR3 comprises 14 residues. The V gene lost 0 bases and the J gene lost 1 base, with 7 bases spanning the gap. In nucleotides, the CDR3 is TGCGCCAGCAGCTTGGGGAGGGGCCAAGAGACCCAGTACTTC. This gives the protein CASSLGRGQETQYF.

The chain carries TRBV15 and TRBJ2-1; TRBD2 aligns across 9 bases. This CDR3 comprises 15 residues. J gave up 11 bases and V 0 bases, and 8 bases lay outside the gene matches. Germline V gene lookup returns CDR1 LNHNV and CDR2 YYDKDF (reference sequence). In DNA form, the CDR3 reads TGTGCCACCAGCAGAGATCTGAGGACTAGCGATAAGCAGTTCTTC. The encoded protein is CATSRDLRTSDKQFF.

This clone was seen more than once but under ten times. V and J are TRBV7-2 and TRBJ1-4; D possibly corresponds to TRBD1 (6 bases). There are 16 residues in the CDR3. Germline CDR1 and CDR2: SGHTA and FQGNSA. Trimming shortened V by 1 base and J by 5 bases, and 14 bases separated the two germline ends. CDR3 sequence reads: CASSLGVQGANEKLFF. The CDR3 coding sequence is TGTGCCAGCAGCTTAGGGGTACAGGGAGCGAATGAAAAACTGTTTTTT.